This note documents a single T cell receptor (beta chain) sequence. Its target is not known. The sample originates from a study of human T cells and chemical hapten exposure. Whole-study findings and limits: Unchanged with DPC sensitization were TCRs above 1 in 1000 frequency.

TCRdb independently ran MiXCR on the RACE reads; one entry per CDR3 protein. The sample includes some 71,000 distinct CDR3 sequences, around 10% of them seen just once. Time point reported: patch test 3, about 24 weeks after DPC sensitization. Treatment defined: therapeutic diphenylcyclopropenone sensitization with weekly scalp DPC. V shed 5 bases, J shed 8 bases, and the junction held 8 bases outside the gene matches. The germline CDR1 and CDR2 sequences are MNHNY and SVGAGI (reference sequence). This CDR3 is built from 14 residues. The chain recombines TRBV6-6 with TRBJ1-4; 7 bases are shared with TRBD1. The sequences come from whole blood, collected in connection with sensitization to the hapten diphenylcyclopropenone (DPC). This receptor was identified in a woman aged 50 to 60 with alopecia areata. Some clones in this sample may be carry-over from other donors' samples. The DNA of the CDR3 is TGTGCCAGCAGTCACGACAGGGAAGGCGAAAAACTGTTTTTT. Protein product: CASSHDREGEKLFF.